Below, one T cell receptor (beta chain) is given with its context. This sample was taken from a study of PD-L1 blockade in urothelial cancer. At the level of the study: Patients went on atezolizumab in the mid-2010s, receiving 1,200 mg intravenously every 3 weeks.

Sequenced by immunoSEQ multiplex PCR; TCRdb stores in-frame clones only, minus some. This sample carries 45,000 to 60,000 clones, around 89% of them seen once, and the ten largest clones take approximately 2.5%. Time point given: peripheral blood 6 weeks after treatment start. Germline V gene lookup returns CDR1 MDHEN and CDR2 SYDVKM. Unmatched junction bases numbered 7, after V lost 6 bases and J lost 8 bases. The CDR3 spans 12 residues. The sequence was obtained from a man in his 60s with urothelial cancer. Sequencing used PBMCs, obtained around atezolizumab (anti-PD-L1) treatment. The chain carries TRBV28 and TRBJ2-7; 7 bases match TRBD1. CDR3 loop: CASRGDSPQQYF. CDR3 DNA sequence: TGTGCCAGCAGGGGGGACAGTCCGCAGCAGTACTTC.